Below, 5 T cell receptor beta chains from the same sample are listed, as sequenced in a study of identical twins. Using its own MiXCR run on the 5' RACE reads, TCRdb lists one record per CDR3 protein. The sample holds approximately 700,000 distinct CDR3 sequences, 15% to 20% seen once. This same sample was also taken into another study, of T cells expressing NK-cell markers.

Sequencing input: PBMCs. These receptors all come from a woman aged 18 to 35 in good health.

This clonotype was recorded a few times. V is TRBV10-3 and J is TRBJ1-3; D is unresolved. The CDR3 runs to 13 residues. CDR1 ENHRY and CDR2 SYGVKD come from the germline V gene. V dropped 6 bases and J dropped 4 bases, with 10 bases sitting between them. The CDR3 region has the DNA TGTGCCATCAGGCTGGTAGGGGGAAACACCATATATTTT. Its translation is CAIRLVGGNTIYF.

The J gene is TRBJ2-1, the V gene TRBV4-1; maybe TRBD2 (5 bases). Per the germline V gene, CDR1 is MGHRA and CDR2 is YSYEKL. The CDR3 runs to 15 residues. Trimming took off 5 bases at V and 0 bases at J, with 11 bases between the two ends. The CDR3 coding sequence is TGCGCCAGCAGCTCCATTGGGAGCTCCTACAATGAGCAGTTCTTC. Translation: CASSSIGSSYNEQFF.

This clonotype has a handful of counts. The V call is TRBV9, the J call TRBJ2-3, with D possibly matching TRBD2 (6 bases). The germline V gene encodes CDR1 SGDLS and CDR2 YYNGEE. The V gene lost 3 bases and the J gene lost 6 bases, with 14 bases spanning the gap. The CDR3 length is 14 residues. The DNA for the CDR3 is TGTGCCAGCAGCGGAGGGGACTTAAGGGATACGCAGTATTTT. Translation gives CASSGGDLRDTQYF.

The CDR3 here is CAITDTDRGQETQYF. In DNA form, the CDR3 reads TGTGCCATCACCGATACCGACAGGGGCCAAGAGACCCAGTACTTC. The chain combines TRBV10-3 with TRBJ2-5, with 8 positions matching TRBD1. Germline trimming cut 7 bases from V and 1 base from J; bases unmatched to any gene: 8. This CDR3 contains 15 residues. Germline values: CDR1 ENHRY, CDR2 SYGVKD.

This clonotype was picked up a small number of times. The chain employs TRBV6-1 and TRBJ1-2; D is uncertain. Trimming removed 8 bases from V and 4 bases from J, with 17 bases in between. This CDR3 contains 14 residues. The germline V gene has CDR1 MNHNS and CDR2 SASEGT. The CDR3 here is CASAVNRRLYGYTF. CDR3 nucleotides: TGTGCCAGCGCTGTTAACCGGCGACTCTATGGCTACACCTTC.